The clone carrying this T cell receptor beta chain was counted a few times. Its antigen remains unidentified. The CDR3 has 13 residues. V was pared by 5 bases and J by 0 bases, with 6 bases between. Germline V CDR1 and CDR2: SGHTA, FQGNSA. cDNA synthesis used the whole RNA isolate, giving expressed TCRB sequences. Assay used: immunoSEQ multiplex PCR; TCRdb lists only in-frame clones, some missing. The data hold roughly 330,000 clones, with roughly 14% observed a single time. The record originates from a study of beta chain features in type 1 diabetes. Overall study context: The patients were much like the healthy donors in age, gender and cell yields. Findings of the study overall: In every one of the four CD4+ subsets, TCRB CDR3s were moderately but significantly shorter in Type 1 diabetes patients.

The receptor was derived from a woman under 30 with type 1 diabetes. The source material was naive CD4+ T cells from blood. V is TRBV7-2 and J is TRBJ2-3; D remains unclear. The CDR3 region has the DNA TGTGCCAGCAGCCCCGGTAGCACAGATACGCAGTATTTT. This encodes CASSPGSTDTQYF.